The TCR beta chain described here comes from a study of T cell responses to AZD1222 COVID-19 vaccine. TCRdb keeps only in-frame clones here, not all; method: immunoSEQ multiplex PCR. The data show 120,000 or so clones, with 90% seen just once and 7.2% held by the top ten. Germline V CDR1 and CDR2: KGHSH, LQKENI. Trimming stripped 1 base from V and 9 bases from J, with 7 bases between. This CDR3 contains 12 residues. This sequence joins TRBV18 and TRBJ2-1; D is unclear. The sequenced sample was peripheral blood, obtained on day 0 of AZD1222 vaccination. This receptor was taken from an adult in good health. For the CDR3, the DNA is TGTGCCAGCTCACCACAGGAAGGTGAGCAGTTCTTC. Translation: CASSPQEGEQFF.